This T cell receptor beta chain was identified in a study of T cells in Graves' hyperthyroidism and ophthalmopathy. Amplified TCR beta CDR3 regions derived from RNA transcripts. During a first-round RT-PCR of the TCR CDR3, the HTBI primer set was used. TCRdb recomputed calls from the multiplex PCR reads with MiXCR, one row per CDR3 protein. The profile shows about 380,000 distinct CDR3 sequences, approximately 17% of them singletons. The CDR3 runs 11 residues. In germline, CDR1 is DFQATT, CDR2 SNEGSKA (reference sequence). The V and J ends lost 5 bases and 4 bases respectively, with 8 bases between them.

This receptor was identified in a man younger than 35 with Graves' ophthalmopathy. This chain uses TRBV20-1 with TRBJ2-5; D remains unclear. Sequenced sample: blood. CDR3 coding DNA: TGCAGTGCTCCGTTGGTAGAGACCCAGTACTTC. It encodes CSAPLVETQYF.